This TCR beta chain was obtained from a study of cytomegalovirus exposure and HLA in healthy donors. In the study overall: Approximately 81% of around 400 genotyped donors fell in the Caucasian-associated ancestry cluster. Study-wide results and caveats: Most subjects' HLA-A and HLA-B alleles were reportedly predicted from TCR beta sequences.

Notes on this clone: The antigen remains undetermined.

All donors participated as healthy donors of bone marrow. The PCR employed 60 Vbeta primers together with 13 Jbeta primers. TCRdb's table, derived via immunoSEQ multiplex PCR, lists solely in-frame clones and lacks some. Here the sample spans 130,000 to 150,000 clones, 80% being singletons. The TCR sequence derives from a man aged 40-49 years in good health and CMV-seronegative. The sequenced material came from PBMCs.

In nucleotides, the CDR3 is TGTGCCAGCAGTTTAGTTAGCGGGGGTTTTTACAATGAGCAGTTCTTC. This gives the protein CASSLVSGGFYNEQFF. The chain uses TRBV27 and TRBJ2-1; 9 nucleotides agree with TRBD2. J lost 4 bases, V lost 2 bases, and 6 bases had no gene match. The CDR3 sequence is 16 residues long. Germline CDR1 is MNHEY and CDR2 is SMNVEV (reference sequence).